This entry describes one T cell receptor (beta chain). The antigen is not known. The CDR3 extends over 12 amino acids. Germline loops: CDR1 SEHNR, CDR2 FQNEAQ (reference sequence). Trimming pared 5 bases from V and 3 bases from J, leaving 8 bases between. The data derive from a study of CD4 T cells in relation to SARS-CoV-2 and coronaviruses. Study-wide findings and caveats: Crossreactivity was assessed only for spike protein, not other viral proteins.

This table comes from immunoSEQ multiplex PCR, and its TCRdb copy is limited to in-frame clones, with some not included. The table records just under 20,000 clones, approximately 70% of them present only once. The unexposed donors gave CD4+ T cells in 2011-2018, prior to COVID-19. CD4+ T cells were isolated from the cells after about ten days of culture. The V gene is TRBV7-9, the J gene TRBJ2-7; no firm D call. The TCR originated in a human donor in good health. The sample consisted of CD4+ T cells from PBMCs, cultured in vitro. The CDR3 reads CASSTIGYEQYF. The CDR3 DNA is TGTGCCAGCAGCACCATCGGCTACGAGCAGTACTTC.